This TCR beta chain was profiled in a study of vaccination and CD4 T cells after COVID-19 (dated by TCRdb to the early 2020s). Study-wide context: Every convalescent patient had a positive nasal swab PCR test for SARS-CoV-2, with mild disease in 9 or 10 patients and severe disease in one. Participants received two doses of either the Pfizer-BioNTech BNT162b2 vaccine (n=8) or the Moderna mRNA-1273 vaccine (n=2). Post-COVID blood samples from convalescent patients were collected a median of around 110 days after diagnosis, with a range of roughly 35 to 180 days. The cultures were stimulated with overlapping spike peptide pools from SARS-CoV-2 and from the common cold coronaviruses HCoV-NL63, HCoV-OC43 and HCoV-229E. In the convalescent cohort there were six males and four females, among whom were two Hispanic individuals, seven Caucasians, two Asians and one multiracial person. Post-vaccine blood samples were collected a median of approximately eleven weeks after the second vaccine dose, ranging from roughly 13 to 241 days. In roughly eleven COVID-19 convalescent patients and several infection-naive healthy vaccine recipients, the spike-specific CD4+ TCR repertoire before mRNA vaccination was compared with the repertoire after mRNA vaccination. Control cultures used a CEFX viral epitope pool as positive control, an HIV-1 Nef peptide pool as negative control, or no peptide.

From its cysteine to its phenylalanine, the CDR3 spans 14 amino acids. Only the CDR3 DNA is retained, 42 bases long and in frame from the first base. The junction shows trimming of 6 bases on V and 3 bases on J, and the gene matches do not reach 10 bases of it. Reading the germline V gene (reference sequence) gives CDR1 DFQATT and CDR2 SNEGSKA. This clonotype was observed a handful of times. Its antigen is currently not known. Base qualities were left out, and no much larger clone turns up one base away. The investigation overall reported the following: Nearly all vaccine-specific clones in convalescent patients (304 of 307) were mono-reactive for SARS-CoV-2 spike rather than cross-reactive with common cold coronaviruses. The median count of SARS-CoV-2-reactive clonotypes went up from 20 to 25 after infection to 38 after vaccination, although the change was not significant. The study included relatively few convalescent patients and did not analyze early timepoints after natural infection. Among convalescent patients, a median around 83% of the SARS-CoV-2-reactive clones seen after vaccination appeared only after vaccination, which suggests priming specific to the vaccine.

The protocol used for the library was PCR. DNA from cultured CD4+ T cells underwent TCR sequencing with the Oncomine TCR Beta short-read assay at the Johns Hopkins FTIC core. Genomic DNA was extracted from the cultured CD4+ T cells with the QIAamp micro DNA kit. The Oncomine TCR Beta libraries from cultured CD4+ T cells were pooled using unique dual indexes and then sequenced on an Illumina iSeq 100. From the authors' description of their analysis: Non-productive sequences were removed, and CDR3s that did not start with C, did not end with F or W, or were shorter than 7 amino acids were discarded. The MANAFEST web application identified antigen-specific clonotypes by comparing peptide-stimulated wells against reference wells and other culture wells. For a clone to be called positive, the clone needed an FDR below 0.05, an odds ratio above 5, and a productive frequency above 0.1% in at least two of three replicate wells. A clonotype was classed as cross-reactive if the clonotype showed significant expansion both in SARS-CoV-2 spike wells and in at least one common cold coronavirus spike condition. CDR3 homology was assessed with Levenshtein distances (stringdist) and unrooted phylogenetic trees (ape) in R version 3.6.1. The public reads were quality trimmed at Q25 with fastp and then assembled into clones with MiXCR by TCRdb, keeping productive beta chains. All rows with the same CDR3 protein become a single entry with the most common DNA and genes. TCRdb, rather than the study authors, made the V and J calls. For this sample there are approximately 26,000 distinct CDR3 sequences; under 70% appear just once. 4% to 5.5% of the sample rests with the top ten.

The sample's treatment or condition label, decoded: roughly nine-day PBMC culture with coronavirus spike peptide pools or control peptides (ViraFEST assay). The ViraFEST assay, used in the study, expanded antigen-specific T cells with peptide pools and then identified the expanded clonotypes through TCR sequencing. The convalescent patients' positive SARS-CoV-2 PCR tests fell between March and December 2020, which was before the Alpha, Beta and Delta variants emerged in the United States. Over 1.5 million PBMCs per well were cultured in IMDM with roughly 5% human AB serum and approximately 9.8 IU/ml IL-2, plus 10 ug/ml peptide pools. On days 3 and 7, half of the culture medium was replaced with fresh IL-2-containing medium. CD4+ T cells were isolated after around 11 days of culture through negative selection using the EasySep CD4+ T cell isolation kit. Ficoll-Paque Plus gradient centrifugation was used to isolate PBMCs from whole blood, and the isolated PBMCs were then either used fresh or cryopreserved at -140C. Each culture condition was generally run in triplicate wells.

The sequence is built from TRBV20-1 and TRBJ2-5; 7 junctional bases match TRBD1. The source of this sequence is a human donor who had recovered from COVID-19. Input material: CD4+ T cells from blood, cultured in vitro. The CDR3 here reads CSAEVTGVEETQYF. The DNA sequence reads TGCAGTGCGGAAGTAACAGGGGTCGAAGAGACCCAGTACTTC.